A selection of T cell receptor beta chains follows, all from one sample in a study of CD8+ T cells in alopecia areata. This table comes from immunoSEQ multiplex PCR, and its TCRdb copy is limited to in-frame clones, with some not included. The sample has 140,000 or so clones, around 62% seen once. The sequenced material came from CD8+ T cells sorted from blood. The receptors come from a human donor in good health. Both conserved end residues are part of each CDR3. A D gene is named only where the DNA matches it firmly. For some rows the clone size is stated as once, few or many, or as a class when expanded; others skip it.

>TRBV6-6|TRBJ2-1|many|-
TGCGCCAGCACGGGGGCCGCCTACAATGAGCAGTTCTTC
CASTGAAYNEQFF
>TRBV4-1|TRBJ1-5|-|TRBD1
TGCGCCAGCGGACCGGGACAGGGCCCTCAGCCCCAGCATTTT
CASGPGQGPQPQHF
>TRBV7-3|TRBJ2-1|-|TRBD2
TGTGCCAGCAGCTTAAGAGCCGGGACTAGCGGGTTATCAGGCACACCCAATGAGCAGTTCTTC
CASSLRAGTSGLSGTPNEQFF
>TRBV7-9|TRBJ1-2|-|-
TGTGCCAGCAGCCAGGGCAGTCCGTCAGACTATGGCTACACCTTC
CASSQGSPSDYGYTF
>TRBV5-5|TRBJ2-7|-|TRBD1
TGTGCCAGCAGCTTGGATAATATCAGGGGGACCTACGAGCAGTACTTC
CASSLDNIRGTYEQYF
>TRBV15|TRBJ2-7|-|-
TGTGCCACCAGCAGAGAAGTTGTCGGGGGCTCCTACGAGCAGTACTTC
CATSREVVGGSYEQYF
>TRBV25-1|TRBJ2-7|-|-
TGTGCCCCAGGGGCGCTTGTTTTTCACGAGCAGTACTTC
CAPGALVFHEQYF
>TRBV9|TRBJ2-5|once|-
TGTGCCAGCAGCGCCGAAGGACGTGTAAAAGAGACCCAGTACTTC
CASSAEGRVKETQYF
>TRBV27|TRBJ1-5|-|-
TGTGCCAGCAGTTTCTCTGGTCAGCCCCAGCATTTT
CASSFSGQPQHF
>TRBV29-1|TRBJ2-7|-|-
TGCAGCGTTGAAGTTCGAGCCCTCTCCTACGAGCAGTACTTC
CSVEVRALSYEQYF
>TRBV5-1|TRBJ2-1|-|TRBD2
TGCGCCAGCCGACTAGCCGATGAGCAGTTCTTC
CASRLADEQFF
>TRBV20-1|TRBJ2-3|-|-
TGCAGTGCCATGGGGCGGATGCAGTATTTT
CSAMGRMQYF
>TRBV29-1|TRBJ2-7|-|TRBD1
TGCAGCGTGTTGACAGGGTCTCGCTACGAGCAGTACTTC
CSVLTGSRYEQYF
>TRBV7-8|TRBJ2-3|few|TRBD2
TGTGCCAGCAGCTTAGAGCTAGCGGGAGAGACAGATACGCAGTATTTT
CASSLELAGETDTQYF
>TRBV27|TRBJ2-2|once|-
TGTGCCAGCAGTTTGTCAGGGCCCACCGGGGAGCTGTTTTTT
CASSLSGPTGELFF
>TRBV28|TRBJ1-1|few|-
TGTGCCAGCAAAGACAGGCACACTGAAGCTTTCTTT
CASKDRHTEAFF
>TRBV7-2|TRBJ1-1|-|-
TGTGCCAGCAGCTCGGGGAATGAGGCTTTCTTT
CASSSGNEAFF